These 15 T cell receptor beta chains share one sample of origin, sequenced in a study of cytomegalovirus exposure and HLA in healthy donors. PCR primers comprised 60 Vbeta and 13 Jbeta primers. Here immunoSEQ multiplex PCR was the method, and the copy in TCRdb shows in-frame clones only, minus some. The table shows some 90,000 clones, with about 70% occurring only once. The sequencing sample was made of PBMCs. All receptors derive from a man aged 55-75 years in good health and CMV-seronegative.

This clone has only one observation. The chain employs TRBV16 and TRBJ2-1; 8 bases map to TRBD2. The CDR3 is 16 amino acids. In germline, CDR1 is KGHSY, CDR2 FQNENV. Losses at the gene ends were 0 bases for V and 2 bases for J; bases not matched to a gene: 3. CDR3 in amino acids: CASSQSLAGAYNEQFF. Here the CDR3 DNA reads TGTGCCAGCAGCCAATCGCTAGCGGGTGCCTACAATGAGCAGTTCTTC.

The CDR3 bases are TGTGCCAGCAGTTTAAACGGGAGGGCCTACGAGCAGTACTTC. Amino acids: CASSLNGRAYEQYF. The chain has TRBV27 and TRBJ2-7; 8 bases agree with TRBD2. From germline, CDR1 is MNHEY and CDR2 SMNVEV (reference sequence). V lost 2 bases, J lost 2 bases, and 2 bases stayed unmatched. This CDR3 spans 14 amino acids.

In DNA, the CDR3 is TGTGCCAGCAGCGCCGGACAGGAAAGAGACACTGAAGCTTTCTTT. Amino acids: CASSAGQERDTEAFF. V usage is TRBV9 and J usage is TRBJ1-1; 7 nucleotides align to TRBD1. Germline V gene data show CDR1 as SGDLS and CDR2 as YYNGEE. V gave up 3 bases and J gave up 3 bases; unmatched junction bases: 8. This CDR3 is built from 15 residues. Full variable domain (rest looked up from reference TRBV9 and TRBJ1-1): DSGVTQTPKHLITATGQRVTLRCSPRSGDLSVYWYQQSLDQGLQFLIQYYNGEERAKGNILERFSAQQFPDLHSELNLSSLELGDSALYFCASSAGQERDTEAFFGQGTRLTVV.

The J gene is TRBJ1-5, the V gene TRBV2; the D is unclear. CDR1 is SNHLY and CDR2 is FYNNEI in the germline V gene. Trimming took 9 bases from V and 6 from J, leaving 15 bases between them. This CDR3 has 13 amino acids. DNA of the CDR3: TGTGCCAGTGCCCTTGGGGAGGGTCAGCCCCAGCATTTT. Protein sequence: CASALGEGQPQHF. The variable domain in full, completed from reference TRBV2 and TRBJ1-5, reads EPEVTQTPSHQVTQMGQEVILRCVPISNHLYFYWYRQILGQKVEFLVSFYNNEISEKSEIFDDQFSVERPDGSNFTLKIRSTKLEDSAMYFCASALGEGQPQHFGDGTRLSIL.

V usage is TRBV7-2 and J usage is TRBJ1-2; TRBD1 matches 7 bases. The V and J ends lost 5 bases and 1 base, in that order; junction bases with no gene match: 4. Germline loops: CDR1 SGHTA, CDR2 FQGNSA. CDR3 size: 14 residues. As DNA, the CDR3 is TGTGCCAGCAGCCATCGACAGGGTAACTATGGCTACACCTTC. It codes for CASSHRQGNYGYTF. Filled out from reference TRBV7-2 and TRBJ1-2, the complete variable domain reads GAGVSQSPSNKVTEKGKDVELRCDPISGHTALYWYRQSLGQGLEFLIYFQGNSAPDKSGLPSDRFSAERTGGSVSTLTIQRTQQEDSAVYLCASSHRQGNYGYTFGSGTRLTVV.

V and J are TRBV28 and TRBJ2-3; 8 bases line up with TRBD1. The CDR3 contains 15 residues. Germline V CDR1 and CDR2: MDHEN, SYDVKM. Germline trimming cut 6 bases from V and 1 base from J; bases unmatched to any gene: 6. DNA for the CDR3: TGTGCCAGCAGCCCGGGACAGGAGGGCACAGATACGCAGTATTTT. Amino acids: CASSPGQEGTDTQYF.

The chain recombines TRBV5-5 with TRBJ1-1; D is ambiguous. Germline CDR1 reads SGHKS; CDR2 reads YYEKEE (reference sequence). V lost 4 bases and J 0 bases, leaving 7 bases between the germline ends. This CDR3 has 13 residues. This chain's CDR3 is CASSLVVNTEAFF. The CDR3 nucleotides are TGTGCCAGCAGCCTCGTAGTGAACACTGAAGCTTTCTTT.

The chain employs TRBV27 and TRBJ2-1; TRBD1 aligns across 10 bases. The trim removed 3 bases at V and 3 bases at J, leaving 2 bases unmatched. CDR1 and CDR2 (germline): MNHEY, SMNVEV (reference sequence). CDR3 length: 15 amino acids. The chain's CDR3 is CASSFRTGGYNEQFF. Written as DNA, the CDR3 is TGTGCCAGCAGTTTCCGGACAGGGGGCTACAATGAGCAGTTCTTC.

CDR3 coding DNA: TGTGCCAGCAGCTTATTCGGGACAGGGTCCAACCGGGGCGGCTACACCTTC. Protein sequence: CASSLFGTGSNRGGYTF. The chain has TRBV7-2 and TRBJ1-2; 9 nucleotides match TRBD1. The CDR3 contains 17 residues. With V trimmed by 2 bases and J by 8 bases, 15 bases remained unmatched. Germline CDR1 is SGHTA and CDR2 is FQGNSA. Together with reference TRBV7-2 and TRBJ1-2, the CDR3 gives the full variable domain: GAGVSQSPSNKVTEKGKDVELRCDPISGHTALYWYRQSLGQGLEFLIYFQGNSAPDKSGLPSDRFSAERTGGSVSTLTIQRTQQEDSAVYLCASSLFGTGSNRGGYTFGSGTRLTVV.

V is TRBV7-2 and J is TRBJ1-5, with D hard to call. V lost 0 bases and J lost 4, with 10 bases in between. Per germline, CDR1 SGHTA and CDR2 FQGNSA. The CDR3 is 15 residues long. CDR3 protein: CASSLAGQTNQPQHF. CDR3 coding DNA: TGTGCCAGCAGCTTAGCTGGTCAGACAAATCAGCCCCAGCATTTT.

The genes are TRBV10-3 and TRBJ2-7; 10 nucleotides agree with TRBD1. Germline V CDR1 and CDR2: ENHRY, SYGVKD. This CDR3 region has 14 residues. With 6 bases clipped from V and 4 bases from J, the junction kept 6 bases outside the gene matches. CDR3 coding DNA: TGTGCCATCAGAGACGGGACAGGGGTATACGAGCAGTACTTC. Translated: CAIRDGTGVYEQYF.

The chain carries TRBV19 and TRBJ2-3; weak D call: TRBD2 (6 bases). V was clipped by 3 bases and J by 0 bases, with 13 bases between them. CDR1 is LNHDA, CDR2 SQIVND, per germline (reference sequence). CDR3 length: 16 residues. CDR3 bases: TGTGCCAGTAGTATCGGCGGGACGCCTAGCACAGATACGCAGTATTTT. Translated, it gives CASSIGGTPSTDTQYF.

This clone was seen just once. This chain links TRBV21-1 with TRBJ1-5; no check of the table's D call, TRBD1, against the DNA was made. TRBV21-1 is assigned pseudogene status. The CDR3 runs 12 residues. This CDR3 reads CASSKDDRLQHF. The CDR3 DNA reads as TGTGCCAGCAGCAAAGACGACAGACTCCAGCATTTT.

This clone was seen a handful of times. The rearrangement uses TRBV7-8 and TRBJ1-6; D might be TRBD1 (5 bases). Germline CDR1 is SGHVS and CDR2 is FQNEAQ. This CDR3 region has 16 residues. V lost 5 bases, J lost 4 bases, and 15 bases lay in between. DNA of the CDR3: TGTGCCAGCAGCCTAGTAAGAGGGACTTATAATTCACCCCTCCACTTT. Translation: CASSLVRGTYNSPLHF.

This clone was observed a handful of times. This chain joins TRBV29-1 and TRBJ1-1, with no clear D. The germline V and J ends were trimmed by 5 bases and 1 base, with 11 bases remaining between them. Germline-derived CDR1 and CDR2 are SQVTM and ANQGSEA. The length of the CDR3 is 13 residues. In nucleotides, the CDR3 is TGCAGCGTTACCCCCAGGCGGAACACTGAAGCTTTCTTT. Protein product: CSVTPRRNTEAFF. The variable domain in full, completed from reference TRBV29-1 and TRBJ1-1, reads SAVISQKPSRDICQRGTSLTIQCQVDSQVTMMFWYRQQPGQSLTLIATANQGSEATYESGFVIDKFPISRPNLTFSTLTVSNMSPEDSSIYLCSVTPRRNTEAFFGQGTRLTVV.